The 20 T cell receptor beta chains listed next were all sequenced from one sample in a study of spatial heterogeneity in lung cancer. The antigens these receptors bind are not known. TCRdb used MiXCR to reprocess the 5' RACE reads, holding one entry per CDR3 protein. In the table there are some 15,000 distinct CDR3 sequences, over 3.5% of which are singletons. Findings of the study overall: It was found that expanded intratumoral alpha and beta TCR counts tracked tumor mutation counts.

The sample's time point: sample taken at primary tumor resection. Material: lung tumor tissue, obtained at surgery. The receptors derive from a female donor with early-stage non-small cell lung cancer.

This clonotype was found many times. The junction does not match germline at one end; this may be a read error. The rearrangement uses TRBV2 and TRBJ2-7; no reliable D call. CDR1 is SNHLY and CDR2 is FYNNEI in the germline V gene. This CDR3 has 8 amino acids. Written as DNA, the CDR3 is TGTGCCAGCAGTGAGAAGATTTTC. Protein product: CASSEKIF. The full variable domain, rest sourced from reference TRBV2 and TRBJ2-7, is EPEVTQTPSHQVTQMGQEVILRCVPISNHLYFYWYRQILGQKVEFLVSFYNNEISEKSEIFDDQFSVERPDGSNFTLKIRSTKLEDSAMYFCASSEKIFGPGTRLTVT.

This clonotype was seen at least ten times. V gene TRBV12-2 combines with J gene TRBJ2-7; the D call TRBD1 from the table was never checked on the DNA. TRBV12-2 is marked as a pseudogene. The CDR3 has 13 residues. The DNA for the CDR3 is TGTGCAAGTCGCCTAAGACAGGGCTACGAGCAGTACTTC. It encodes CASRLRQGYEQYF.

In its sample, this clonotype was seen many times. The gene calls are TRBV4-1 and TRBJ1-6; TRBD1 agrees at 7 bases. Germline CDR1 reads MGHRA; CDR2 reads YSYEKL. Trimming cost V 3 bases and J 7 bases; bases outside gene matches: 6. CDR3 length equals 15 residues. This chain's CDR3 is CASSQTDRLNSPLHF. The CDR3 region has the DNA TGCGCCAGCAGCCAGACGGACAGGCTAAATTCACCCCTCCACTTT.

This clonotype showed up many times. The chain joins TRBV6-5 to TRBJ1-6, with 7 bases that match TRBD1. This CDR3 is 15 amino acids long. CDR1 and CDR2 from the germline V gene are MNHEY and SVGAGI. V lost 4 bases to trimming and J lost 5 bases; unmatched junction nucleotides: 5. CDR3 sequence (DNA): TGTGCCAGCAGTTTATCCGGACAGGATAATTCACCCCTCCACTTT. Translation: CASSLSGQDNSPLHF.

This clonotype has a count of ten or more. The rearrangement joins TRBV6-7 to TRBJ1-1; no firm D call. TRBV6-7 is an ORF for which the function is uncertain. Trimming cost V 2 bases and J 4 bases, with 14 bases left between them. This CDR3 contains 15 residues. The CDR3 loop is CASSYTRAGSTEAFF. Written as DNA, the CDR3 is TGTGCCAGCAGTTACACGCGTGCGGGGAGCACTGAAGCTTTCTTT.

This clonotype has more than one count but fewer than ten. This chain links TRBV6-5 with TRBJ1-4; D perhaps matches TRBD1 (5 bases). The germline V gene encodes CDR1 MNHEY and CDR2 SVGAGI. This CDR3 region has 16 residues. Trimming took off 6 bases at V and 5 bases at J, with 19 bases between the two ends. The CDR3 loop reads CASRTGSGSSNEKLFF. DNA of the CDR3: TGTGCCAGCAGAACAGGATCGGGCTCATCGAATGAAAAACTGTTTTTT.

This clonotype appeared many times. The chain employs TRBV20-1 and TRBJ1-2, with TRBD1 as a possible D gene (5 bases). This CDR3 is 17 amino acids long. Trimming stripped 1 base from V and 1 base from J, with 19 bases between. Germline V gives CDR1 DFQATT, CDR2 SNEGSKA (reference sequence). CDR3 nucleotides: TGCAGTGCTAGAGCCAAAGGAAGGGGCCCTTTTAACTATGGCTACACCTTC. Encoded protein: CSARAKGRGPFNYGYTF.

This clonotype has a handful of counts. The V and J genes are TRBV11-2 and TRBJ1-1; D unclear. V shed 5 bases and J shed 0 bases, with 7 bases lying between them. This CDR3 spans 13 amino acids. CDR1 and CDR2 (germline): SGHAT, FQNNGV. CDR3 region: CASSQTLNTEAFF. In nucleotides, the CDR3 is TGTGCCAGCAGCCAAACCTTGAACACTGAAGCTTTCTTT.

Ten or more counts support this clonotype. V is TRBV28 and J is TRBJ2-3, with D perhaps matching TRBD2 (6 bases). The V gene lost 7 bases and the J gene lost 6 bases, with 17 bases spanning the gap. The CDR3 has 14 amino acids. Germline CDR1 and CDR2: MDHEN and SYDVKM. In DNA form, the CDR3 reads TGTGCCAGCACCCCCTCGGGACTTCTGGATACGCAGTATTTT. Translation gives CASTPSGLLDTQYF.

In this sample, this clonotype turned up many times. The chain employs TRBV19 and TRBJ1-1; the D gene is possibly TRBD1 (6 bases). V was pared by 5 bases and J by 0 bases, with 10 bases between. CDR1 is LNHDA and CDR2 is SQIVND in the germline V gene (reference sequence). The CDR3 has 14 amino acids. The CDR3 nucleotides read TGTGCCAGTAGTGCGGGGGCGGTGAACACTGAAGCTTTCTTT. As protein: CASSAGAVNTEAFF.

This clonotype came up many times. The rearrangement uses TRBV2 and TRBJ2-1, with unresolved D. The CDR3 length is 12 residues. Germline V gives CDR1 SNHLY, CDR2 FYNNEI. V dropped 7 bases and J dropped 0 bases, with 4 bases sitting between them. CDR3: CASTYSYNEQFF. CDR3 sequence (DNA): TGTGCCAGCACTTACTCCTACAATGAGCAGTTCTTC.

This clonotype is labeled as medium-sized. This chain uses TRBV27 with TRBJ1-5, with no clear D. Per the germline V gene, CDR1 is MNHEY and CDR2 is SMNVEV (reference sequence). CDR3 length equals 13 residues. V lost 2 bases and J lost 5, with 7 bases in between. In nucleotides, the CDR3 is TGTGCCAGCAGTTTAACGAAAGATCAGCCCCAGCATTTT. Translating gives CASSLTKDQPQHF.

This clonotype was observed at least ten times. V gene TRBV20-1 combines with J gene TRBJ1-2, with 8 bases matching TRBD1. Unmatched junction bases numbered 2, after V lost 4 bases and J lost 4 bases. The CDR3 length is 12 residues. CDR1 and CDR2 (germline): DFQATT, SNEGSKA (reference sequence). The CDR3 DNA is TGCAGTGCTAAAGACAGGGGCTATGGCTACACCTTC. This encodes CSAKDRGYGYTF.

This clonotype was observed many times. CDR3: CASSPTGVTSTDTQYF. The CDR3, as DNA: TGTGCCAGCAGCCCCACCGGGGTAACTAGCACAGATACGCAGTATTTT. The V and J genes are TRBV11-2 and TRBJ2-3, with D maybe TRBD2 (5 bases). V gave up 5 bases and J gave up 0 bases, with 15 bases separating them. CDR3 length: 16 amino acids. Germline V lookup: CDR1 SGHAT, CDR2 FQNNGV.

This clonotype has at least ten counts. V usage is TRBV3-1 and J usage is TRBJ1-2; 10 nucleotides match TRBD1. The germline gives CDR1 LGHDT, CDR2 YNNKEL (reference sequence). The ends lost 2 bases at V and 4 bases at J; junction bases unmatched: 7. This CDR3 is 16 amino acids long. The CDR3, as DNA: TGTGCCAGCAGCCAAAACCCGGGACAGGGGCCCTATGGCTACACCTTC. Its protein is CASSQNPGQGPYGYTF.

This clonotype was seen at least ten times. The J gene is TRBJ1-1, the V gene TRBV2; D ambiguous. Germline V lookup: CDR1 SNHLY, CDR2 FYNNEI. Trimming removed 4 bases from V and 3 bases from J, with 9 bases in between. The CDR3 loop spans 13 amino acids. DNA for the CDR3: TGTGCCAGCAGTGGGTATGGGGACACTGAAGCTTTCTTT. This gives the protein CASSGYGDTEAFF.

The table lists this clonotype with many counts. The chain joins TRBV27 to TRBJ2-3; 11 bases fit TRBD2. The germline CDR1 and CDR2 sequences are MNHEY and SMNVEV (reference sequence). The CDR3 covers 18 residues. V lost 5 bases to trimming and J lost 2 bases; unmatched junction nucleotides: 12. The CDR3 reads CASSPRGLAGGLTDTQYF. The CDR3 nucleotides read TGTGCCAGCAGTCCTAGAGGATTAGCGGGGGGGCTCACAGATACGCAGTATTTT.

This clonotype was counted at least ten times. The genes are TRBV7-2 and TRBJ1-6; 8 bases match TRBD1. Trimming cost V 5 bases and J 8 bases; bases outside gene matches: 8. The CDR3 is made up of 15 amino acids. Germline lookup yields CDR1 SGHTA and CDR2 FQGNSA. In DNA form, the CDR3 reads TGTGCCAGCAGCCTATGGACAGGGATGGATTCACCCCTCCACTTT. Its protein product is CASSLWTGMDSPLHF.

The chain recombines TRBV18 with TRBJ2-5; unclear D gene. Trimming took off 5 bases at V and 1 base at J, with 8 bases between the two ends. The germline V gene has CDR1 KGHSH and CDR2 LQKENI. The CDR3 is 13 amino acids. The CDR3 DNA is TGTGCCAGCTCAGCACGCCTCCAAGAGACCCAGTACTTC. Residues: CASSARLQETQYF.

This clonotype appeared many times. Its ends do not fully match the called genes, so a read error is possible. The chain recombines TRBV18 with TRBJ1-1; TRBD1 might be the D (6 bases). CDR3 length equals 13 residues. Germline V gene sequence: CDR1 KGHSH, CDR2 LQKENI. This chain's CDR3 is CASSPQGGTEAFF. The CDR3 nucleotides read TGTGCCAGCTCGCCACAGGGAGGGACTGAAGCTTTCTTT.